A selection of T cell receptor beta chains follows, all from one sample in a study of blood T cell repertoires in COVID-19. TCRdb's copy holds only in-frame clones and misses some; the assay was immunoSEQ multiplex PCR. The repertoire includes approximately 250,000 clones, approximately 86% of them detected once, and roughly 6.4% sits in the top ten. The source material was peripheral blood. The receptors originated from a woman aged 60-70 years with active or convalescent COVID-19. The CDR3 runs from the conserved cysteine through the conserved F or W. The order of the fields is clone size, CDR3 length, J gene, D gene, V gene, CDR3 protein, CDR3 DNA. D genes are given only for firm matches. Size values are once, few and many counts, or a class for expanded clones, and some rows have none.

. 14 TRBJ2-1 TRBD2 TRBV11-3 CASMFSGVNNEQFF TGTGCCAGCATGTTTAGCGGGGTAAACAATGAGCAGTTCTTC
. 14 TRBJ2-3 . TRBV7-9 CASWNSLSTDTQYF TGTGCGAGCTGGAACAGCCTGAGCACAGATACGCAGTATTTT
once 12 TRBJ2-1 . TRBV18 CASSTGQNEQFF TGTGCCAGCTCAACGGGTCAAAATGAGCAGTTCTTC
. 14 TRBJ2-2 . TRBV4-2 CASSLTGTTGELFF TGTGCCAGCAGTCTCACAGGTACCACCGGGGAGCTGTTTTTT
. 13 TRBJ1-1 TRBD1 TRBV9 CASSDRGNTEAFF TGTGCCAGCAGCGACAGGGGAAACACTGAAGCTTTCTTT
. 14 TRBJ2-4 . TRBV30 CAWSRGIAKNIQYF TGTGCCTGGAGTCGCGGGATAGCCAAAAACATTCAGTACTTC
few 14 TRBJ1-1 TRBD1 TRBV11-3 CASSPGQGFTEAFF TGTGCCAGCAGCCCGGGACAGGGGTTCACTGAAGCTTTCTTT
. 15 TRBJ1-3 . TRBV11-3 CASSPDGTTGNTIYF TGTGCCAGCAGCCCGGACGGGACAACTGGAAACACCATATATTTT
. 15 TRBJ1-1 TRBD1 TRBV6-5 CASSYSPGQGTEAFF TGTGCCAGCAGTTACTCGCCGGGACAGGGGACTGAAGCTTTCTTT
. 15 TRBJ2-5 TRBD1 TRBV28 CASRTPGQGIETQYF TGTGCCAGCAGAACACCGGGACAGGGGATCGAGACCCAGTACTTC
. 18 TRBJ1-3 TRBD1 TRBV23-1 CASRSNYATGRSGNTIYF TGCGCCAGCAGGAGCAACTACGCGACAGGGCGTTCTGGAAACACCATATATTTT
. 13 TRBJ1-1 . TRBV7-9 CASSWAGNTEAFF TGTGCCAGCAGCTGGGCGGGGAACACTGAAGCTTTCTTT
. 16 TRBJ2-2 . TRBV5-1 CASSLAAGSGTGELFF TGCGCCAGCAGCTTGGCGGCAGGGTCGGGCACCGGGGAGCTGTTTTTT
. 13 TRBJ1-1 . TRBV7-9 CASSWSQFAEAFF TGTGCCAGCAGCTGGAGCCAGTTCGCTGAAGCTTTCTTT
. 17 TRBJ1-3 . TRBV28 CASSFRAGQLSGNTIYF TGTGCCAGCAGTTTCCGGGCAGGGCAACTCTCTGGAAACACCATATATTTT
. 13 TRBJ2-1 . TRBV7-9 CASSPARLDEQFF TGTGCCAGCAGCCCAGCAAGACTGGATGAGCAGTTCTTC
. 16 TRBJ2-7 TRBD2 TRBV2 CASSEEGGTASYEQYF TGTGCCAGCAGTGAAGAGGGAGGGACGGCCTCCTACGAGCAGTACTTC
. 15 TRBJ2-2 TRBD2 TRBV2 CASSLTGTSVGELFF TGTGCCAGCAGCCTTACCGGGACTAGCGTTGGGGAGCTGTTTTTT
once 13 TRBJ1-2 . TRBV6-4 CASSDSGQGGYTF TGTGCCAGCAGTGACTCAGGGCAGGGAGGCTACACCTTC
. 13 TRBJ1-5 TRBD1 TRBV12-3/TRBV12-4 CASSLTGVQPQHF TGTGCCAGCAGTTTAACAGGGGTTCAGCCCCAGCATTTT
. 14 TRBJ2-1 . TRBV5-1 CASSLSWGGREQFF TGCGCCAGCAGCCTCTCTTGGGGGGGCCGTGAGCAGTTCTTC
. 13 TRBJ1-6 . TRBV19 CASKGGYNSPLHF TGTGCCAGTAAAGGGGGCTATAATTCACCCCTCCACTTT
. 13 TRBJ1-2 TRBD1 TRBV6-5 CASRIQGAGGYTF TGTGCCAGCAGAATACAGGGGGCAGGTGGCTACACCTTC